A selection of T cell receptor beta chains follows, all from one sample in a study of shared clonotypes between healthy human individuals. Produced via immunoSEQ multiplex PCR; TCRdb's table is partial and in-frame only. The table has around 940,000 clones, roughly 72% seen once; the top ten hold nearly 1.5%. The source material was memory CD4+ T cells sorted from blood. The receptors derive from a man aged 18 to 30 in good health. The CDR3 runs from the conserved cysteine through the conserved F or W. The order of the fields is J gene, clone size, D gene, V gene, CDR3 DNA, CDR3 protein. The D gene is left open where the match is weak. Some rows have no size entry. The others give once, few or many, or a class for an expanded clone.

TRBJ2-3,.,TRBD2,TRBV10-3,TGTGCCATCAGTGAAGCAGGGACTAGCGGGAGTACGCAGTATTTT,CAISEAGTSGSTQYF
TRBJ1-4,many,.,TRBV6-1,TGTGCCAGCAGTGTAGGGCTTCAAGAAAAACTGTTTTTT,CASSVGLQEKLFF
TRBJ2-7,.,.,TRBV30,TGTGCCTGGAGTGGCCGGGGAACCTACGAGCAGTACTTC,CAWSGRGTYEQYF
TRBJ1-1,few,.,TRBV1,TGCACCAGCAGCCAAGAAGATCAGGGGACTGAAGCTTTCTTT,CTSSQEDQGTEAFF
TRBJ2-1,.,TRBD2,TRBV5-1,TGCGCCAGCAGCTTGGTAGCGGGACGGGTCAATGAGCAGTTCTTC,CASSLVAGRVNEQFF
TRBJ2-3,.,.,TRBV5-6,TGTGCCAGCAGCTTAAGACACCGACTGGGTGGCACAGATACGCAGTATTTT,CASSLRHRLGGTDTQYF
TRBJ1-6,.,.,TRBV6-5,TGTGCCAGCAGTTACGGGAGGCCCGACGTTTCACCCCTCCACTTT,CASSYGRPDVSPLHF
TRBJ2-7,.,TRBD1,TRBV9,TGTGCCAGCAGCCCCAAGTCCGGGACAGGGATTTACGAGCAGTACTTC,CASSPKSGTGIYEQYF
TRBJ2-7,.,TRBD2,TRBV6-5,TGTGCCAGCAGACGTGGACTAGCGGGAGATTACGAGCAGTACTTC,CASRRGLAGDYEQYF
TRBJ1-5,.,TRBD1,TRBV30,TGTGCCTGGGGACAGGGAAACAATCAGCCCCAGCATTTT,CAWGQGNNQPQHF
TRBJ2-3,.,TRBD1,TRBV5-6,TGTGCCAGCAGCTTCGTAACAGGGGCAGAGCGAGGTACGCAGTATTTT,CASSFVTGAERGTQYF
TRBJ1-6,many,.,TRBV21-1,TGTGCCAGCAGCAAGACAGGATCCCTCCACTTT,CASSKTGSLHF
TRBJ1-2,.,TRBD1,TRBV5-1,TGCGCCAGCAGCTTATTACAGGGGTCCTATGGCTACACCTTC,CASSLLQGSYGYTF
TRBJ2-1,.,TRBD2,TRBV5-4,TGTGCCAGCACCCTACGGACTAGCGGGAGCAATGAGCAGTTCTTC,CASTLRTSGSNEQFF
TRBJ2-5,once,.,TRBV7-2,TGTGCCAGCAGCCTGGGACGGAACCAAGAGACCCAGTACTTC,CASSLGRNQETQYF
TRBJ2-2,.,TRBD2,TRBV5-1,TGCGCCAGCAGGACTAGCCTCGCCGACACCGGGGAGCTGTTTTTT,CASRTSLADTGELFF
TRBJ2-7,.,TRBD2,TRBV5-4,TGTGCCAGCAGCCAATCCCTAGCGGGAGGGTACGAGCAGTACTTC,CASSQSLAGGYEQYF
TRBJ2-2,.,.,TRBV27,TGTGCCAGCAGTTTATCGGCCGCGGCCGGGGAGCTGTTTTTT,CASSLSAAAGELFF
TRBJ2-7,.,.,TRBV7-2,TGTGCCAGCACCTTAAGGAGGACATCCTACGAGCAGTACTTC,CASTLRRTSYEQYF
TRBJ2-5,.,TRBD2,TRBV2,TGTGCCAGCAGTAGAGCGGGGGCCGGCCAAGAGACCCAGTACTTC,CASSRAGAGQETQYF
TRBJ2-2,.,TRBD2,TRBV2,TGTGCCAGCAGACAACTAGCGGGAGGGCCAGGTGGCACCGGGGAGCTGTTTTTT,CASRQLAGGPGGTGELFF
TRBJ1-6,once,.,TRBV25-1,TGTGCCAGCAGTGGGGGACTGGCGAATTCACCCCTCCACTTT,CASSGGLANSPLHF
TRBJ1-1,.,TRBD1,TRBV6-6,TGTGCCAGCACACAGACAGGGTGGCAAGGTGAAGCTTTCTTT,CASTQTGWQGEAFF
TRBJ1-2,few,.,TRBV6-1,TGTGCCAGCACCCAAATTGACCTCCCCAGACGAGGCTACACCTTC,CASTQIDLPRRGYTF
TRBJ1-6,.,.,TRBV7-3,TGTGCCAGCAGCCGACAGGCTAATTCACCCCTCCACTTT,CASSRQANSPLHF
TRBJ2-3,once,TRBD2,TRBV27,TGTGCCAGCAGTTTGCAGCGGGACTTCACAGATACGCAGTATTTT,CASSLQRDFTDTQYF
TRBJ1-3,.,.,TRBV5-4,TGTGCCAGCAGTCCCGGGTTTAACACCATATATTTT,CASSPGFNTIYF